This T cell receptor (beta chain) was captured in a study of blood T cells in healthy people across ages. General study findings and limits: With naive T cell percentage, TCR beta diversity showed a strong correlation.

This clonotype has more than one count but fewer than ten. Its antigen remains unidentified. CDR1 is SGHRS, CDR2 YFSETQ, per germline. V was shortened by 4 bases and J by 6 bases, with 11 bases between the two germline ends. The CDR3 spans 13 residues. Primed by a sample-barcoded 5' primer and a J-beta primer mix, a second PCR proceeded for 7 to 11 cycles. TCRdb reprocessed the 5' RACE reads with MiXCR, giving one entry per CDR3 protein. This sample carries over 1,200,000 distinct CDR3 sequences, approximately 59% of them seen once, and the ten largest clones take more than 6%. Each of the donors had roughly 9.7 milliliters of peripheral blood drawn into EDTA-treated Vacutainer tubes.

Sequencing was performed on blood. The receptor was derived from a man between 18 and 35 years old in good health. This chain joins TRBV5-1 and TRBJ2-1; no reliable D call. The CDR3 reads CASSLPKSNEQFF. The CDR3 DNA reads TGCGCCAGCAGCCTCCCGAAAAGCAATGAGCAGTTCTTC.